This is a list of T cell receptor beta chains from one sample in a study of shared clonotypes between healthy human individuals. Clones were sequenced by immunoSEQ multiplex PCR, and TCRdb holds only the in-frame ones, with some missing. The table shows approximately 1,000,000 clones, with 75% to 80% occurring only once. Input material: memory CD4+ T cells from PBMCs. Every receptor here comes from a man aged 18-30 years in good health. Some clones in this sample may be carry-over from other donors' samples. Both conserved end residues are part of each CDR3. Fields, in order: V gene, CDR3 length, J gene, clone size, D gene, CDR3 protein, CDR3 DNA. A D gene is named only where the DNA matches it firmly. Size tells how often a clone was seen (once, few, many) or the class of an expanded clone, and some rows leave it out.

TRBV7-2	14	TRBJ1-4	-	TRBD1	CASSRDQGAGKLFF	TGTGCCAGCAGCCGGGATCAGGGGGCGGGAAAACTGTTTTTT
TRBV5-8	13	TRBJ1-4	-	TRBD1	CASRSRGDEKLFF	TGTGCCAGCAGATCCAGGGGGGATGAAAAACTGTTTTTT
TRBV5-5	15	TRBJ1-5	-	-	CASSFLGAEEEPQHF	TGTGCCAGCAGCTTTCTCGGGGCCGAGGAGGAGCCCCAGCATTTT
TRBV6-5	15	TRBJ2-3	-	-	CAAGEAGLGTDTQYF	TGTGCCGCCGGGGAGGCGGGACTTGGCACAGATACGCAGTATTTT
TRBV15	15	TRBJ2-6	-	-	CATSRWISGANVLTF	TGTGCCACCAGCAGGTGGATCTCTGGGGCCAACGTCCTGACTTTC
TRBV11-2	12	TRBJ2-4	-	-	CASSSGPTIQYF	TGTGCCAGCAGCTCCGGGCCCACAATTCAGTACTTC
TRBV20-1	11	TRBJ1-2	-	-	CSARRDYGYTF	TGCAGTGCCCGGAGGGACTATGGCTACACCTTC
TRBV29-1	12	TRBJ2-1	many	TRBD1	CSARDSYNEQFF	TGCAGCGCCCGGGACAGTTACAATGAGCAGTTCTTC
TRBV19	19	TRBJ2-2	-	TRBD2	CASTTLGLAGGQATGELFF	TGTGCCAGTACCACGCTAGGACTAGCGGGAGGGCAGGCCACCGGGGAGCTGTTTTTT
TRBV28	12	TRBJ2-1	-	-	CASSFADIAQFF	TGTGCCAGCAGTTTCGCCGATATTGCGCAGTTCTTC
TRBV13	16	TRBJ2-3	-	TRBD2	CASSLRTSGATDTQYF	TGTGCCAGCAGCTTACGGACTAGCGGGGCCACAGATACGCAGTATTTT
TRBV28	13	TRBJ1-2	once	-	CASRDPGYYGYTF	TGTGCCAGCCGAGACCCTGGCTACTATGGCTACACCTTC